The clone carrying this T cell receptor (beta chain) was counted only a few times. The antigen is unknown. Patients aged 18 to 65 had newly diagnosed hyperthyroidism that had lasted under 2 months. Patients were excluded because of uncontrolled infection, other autoimmune disease, pregnancy or lactation. The sample originates from a study of T cells in Graves' hyperthyroidism and ophthalmopathy. The study's findings and limits: Clonotypes that were expanded in thyroid above 0.001 mostly appeared in blood too. From stable hyperthyroidism, ophthalmopathy was separated by a 13 V-J model.

Amplification yielded TCR beta CDR3 regions, with RNA transcripts as the source. HTBI primers were the set used in a first-round RT-PCR of the TCR CDR3. TCRdb ran MiXCR on the multiplex PCR reads and lists one entry per CDR3 protein. The data show hundreds of thousands of distinct CDR3 sequences, 13% seen once. The CDR3 covers 16 residues. The germline CDR1 and CDR2 sequences are SGDLS and YYNGEE. V lost 3 bases and J 10 bases, leaving 23 bases between the germline ends. Sample: blood. This clonotype originated in a woman aged 18-29 years with Graves' hyperthyroidism. The chain joins TRBV9 to TRBJ2-1, with D possibly TRBD2 on 7 matching bases. The CDR3 reads CASSARGAGIGAEQFF. DNA for the CDR3: TGTGCCAGCAGCGCCCGGGGGGCAGGGATTGGTGCCGAGCAGTTCTTC. The full variable domain, completed using reference TRBV9 and TRBJ2-1, is DSGVTQTPKHLITATGQRVTLRCSPRSGDLSVYWYQQSLDQGLQFLIQYYNGEERAKGNILERFSAQQFPDLHSELNLSSLELGDSALYFCASSARGAGIGAEQFFGPGTRLTVL.